This entry lists 12 T cell receptor beta chains sequenced from one sample in a study of blood T cell repertoires in COVID-19. Sequencing used immunoSEQ multiplex PCR; TCRdb keeps in-frame clones, though not all of them. Of about 310,000 clones in the sample, about 90% are singletons; the top ten hold approximately 7.8%. The sequencing sample was made of peripheral blood. These receptors came from a woman in her 50s who had recovered from COVID-19.

The chain uses TRBV2 and TRBJ1-5; the D gene is possibly TRBD1 (5 bases). The germline CDR1 and CDR2 sequences are SNHLY and FYNNEI. Trimming stripped 6 bases from V and 9 bases from J, with 18 bases between. The CDR3 runs 14 residues. As DNA, the CDR3 is TGTGCCAGCAGGGGGGGAGAGTCCAATGGGCCCCAGCATTTT. This translates into CASRGGESNGPQHF.

This clone was found a few times. The chain carries TRBV27 and TRBJ1-2; 12 nucleotides align to TRBD1. V was clipped by 6 bases and J by 2 bases; unmatched bases: 10. Germline-derived CDR1 and CDR2 are MNHEY and SMNVEV (reference sequence). The CDR3 consists of 17 residues. This CDR3 is CASSRGTGGALNYGYTF. The DNA of the CDR3 is TGTGCCAGCAGCCGCGGGACAGGGGGCGCGCTAAACTATGGCTACACCTTC.

J is TRBJ2-2 and V is TRBV10-2, with no clear D. The CDR3 loop spans 14 amino acids. The V gene lost 6 bases and the J gene lost 0 bases, with 8 bases spanning the gap. Germline V lookup: CDR1 WSHSY, CDR2 SAAADI. The CDR3 bases are TGCGCCAGCAGACAACAGCCGAACACCGGGGAGCTGTTTTTT. The encoded protein is CASRQQPNTGELFF.

This clone was picked up a small number of times. The rearrangement joins TRBV7-9 to TRBJ1-5, with unresolved D. Germline CDR1 and CDR2: SEHNR and FQNEAQ (reference sequence). The CDR3 has 13 residues. The V end was cut by 1 base, the J end by 7 bases, with 8 bases between. The CDR3 nucleotides read TGTGCCAGCAGCTTAGGGGTCGGGCAGCCCCAGCATTTT. Translation: CASSLGVGQPQHF. The full variable domain, rest sourced from reference TRBV7-9 and TRBJ1-5, is DTGVSQNPRHKITKRGQNVTFRCDPISEHNRLYWYRQTLGQGPEFLTYFQNEAQLEKSRLLSDRFSAERPKGSFSTLEIQRTEQGDSAMYLCASSLGVGQPQHFGDGTRLSIL.

This sequence joins TRBV7-9 and TRBJ1-4; D not resolved. V lost 4 bases and J lost 7, with 13 bases in between. The CDR3 spans 14 residues. The germline V gene has CDR1 SEHNR and CDR2 FQNEAQ (reference sequence). The CDR3 coding sequence is TGTGCCAGCAGCTGGTCAAGACTGGGTGAAAAACTGTTTTTT. Amino acid sequence: CASSWSRLGEKLFF.

The V call is TRBV4-3, the J call TRBJ1-5; D gene ambiguous. The CDR3 length is 17 residues. Germline V CDR1 and CDR2: LGHNA, YSLEER. Trimming pared 4 bases from V and 5 bases from J, leaving 21 bases between. CDR3 bases: TGCGCCAGCAGCCCAGAACTTAGCCAGACGAGGCATCAGCCCCAGCATTTT. This translates into CASSPELSQTRHQPQHF.

A single count supports this clone. The chain recombines TRBV28 with TRBJ1-5; D is uncertain. Trimming pared 5 bases from V and 1 base from J, leaving 9 bases between. The CDR3 has 14 amino acids. CDR1 is MDHEN and CDR2 is SYDVKM in the germline V gene. CDR3 sequence reads: CASSPLRSNQPQHF. DNA for the CDR3: TGTGCCAGCAGTCCGCTGCGGAGCAATCAGCCCCAGCATTTT.

This clone was counted only a few times. CDR3 sequence: CASSYVQQETQYF. The CDR3 nucleotides are TGTGCCAGCAGTTACGTACAGCAAGAGACCCAGTACTTC. The gene calls are TRBV6-6 and TRBJ2-5; D is unresolved. The germline V and J ends were trimmed by 2 bases and 2 bases, with 6 bases remaining between them. Germline loops: CDR1 MNHNY, CDR2 SVGAGI (reference sequence). The CDR3 sequence is 13 residues long.

J is TRBJ2-1 and V is TRBV4-2; 12 nucleotides agree with TRBD2. This CDR3 spans 18 amino acids. Germline-derived CDR1 and CDR2 are LGHNA and YNFKEQ. V shed 0 bases and J 6 bases; nucleotides not matched to a gene: 9. The DNA for the CDR3 is TGTGCCAGCAGCCAAGATGTAATCCGGACTAGCGGGGCCAATGAGCAGTTCTTC. Encoded protein: CASSQDVIRTSGANEQFF.

The chain has TRBV7-9 and TRBJ2-3; D unclear. V lost 6 bases and J lost 1, with 8 bases in between. Per the germline V gene, CDR1 is SEHNR and CDR2 is FQNEAQ (reference sequence). The CDR3 runs to 13 residues. CDR3 DNA: TGTGCCAGCAGTAACCGGGGCACAGATACGCAGTATTTT. Encoded protein: CASSNRGTDTQYF.

V gene TRBV19 combines with J gene TRBJ2-7; TRBD1 might be the D (5 bases). Germline V CDR1 and CDR2: LNHDA, SQIVND (reference sequence). Trimming took 10 bases from V and 7 from J, leaving 17 bases between them. This CDR3 contains 12 residues. The CDR3 DNA reads as TGTGCCACGGCGCAGGGTGACCTGGAGCAGTACTTC. Translating gives CATAQGDLEQYF.

This chain's CDR3 is CASSSDFSNQPQHF. DNA of the CDR3: TGTGCCAGTAGCTCGGACTTTAGCAATCAGCCCCAGCATTTT. V usage is TRBV19 and J usage is TRBJ1-5; D call uncertain. The germline V and J ends were trimmed by 6 bases and 0 bases, with 9 bases remaining between them. The CDR3 has 14 residues. CDR1 and CDR2 from the germline V gene are LNHDA and SQIVND (reference sequence).